This T cell receptor beta chain was observed in a study of T cells in Graves' hyperthyroidism and ophthalmopathy. What was amplified from RNA transcripts were TCR beta CDR3 regions. HTBI primers were employed in a first-round RT-PCR of the TCR CDR3. MiXCR, run by TCRdb on the multiplex PCR reads, gives a single entry per CDR3 protein. The sample lists about 840,000 distinct CDR3 sequences, 38% seen once, with 8% to 9% in the top ten. In regard to this clonotype: Given a much more abundant clone one base away, this may be a read error.

A patient was excluded if there was uncontrolled infection, other autoimmune disease, pregnancy or lactation. Clinical symptoms, serum thyroxine and TRAb, thyroid ultrasound and orbital computed tomography were used for the diagnoses. The receptor was derived from a man younger than 35 with Graves' hyperthyroidism. Source material: blood.

CDR3 sequence (DNA): TGCAGTGCTGGGGGGCAGGGAGCGGAGACCCAGTACTTC. Translating it yields CSAGGQGAETQYF. The chain links TRBV20-1 to TRBJ2-5; the D gene could be TRBD1 or TRBD2 (6 bases each). The CDR3 totals 13 residues. V was clipped by 5 bases and J by 5 bases, with 15 bases between them. Germline CDR1 reads DFQATT; CDR2 reads SNEGSKA (reference sequence).